Listed here is a single T cell receptor (beta chain). Sequencing was performed with immunoSEQ multiplex PCR; in TCRdb, only in-frame clones are kept and a portion is missing. Here the sample spans about 160,000 clones, about 90% being singletons. The data stem from a study of cytomegalovirus exposure and HLA in healthy donors. CDR3 length equals 17 residues. The V gene end was trimmed by 2 bases and the J gene end by 2 bases; junction bases not matched to a gene: 5. The V gene's germline CDR1 is MRHNA and CDR2 SNTAGT. The TCR comes from a young woman in good health and CMV-seropositive. This rearrangement joins TRBV6-4 to TRBJ2-6; 8 nucleotides line up with TRBD2. Sample: PBMCs. For the CDR3, the DNA is TGTGCCAGCAGTGACGGGACTAGGGCACCTGGGGCCAACGTCCTGACTTTC. Protein: CASSDGTRAPGANVLTF.